The entry below gives a single T cell receptor beta chain sequence along with its context. Generated by immunoSEQ multiplex PCR, the TCRdb table keeps only in-frame clones and is missing some. Among 300,000 or so clones listed, more than 75% were seen once. This record belongs to a study of blood T cell repertoires in COVID-19. Study-wide background: Samples representing acute and convalescent COVID-19 were sourced from the United States, Italy and Spain. The analysed material was cDNA or gDNA that came from T cells, B-cell-depleted T cells, or PBMCs.

Germline CDR1 SEHNR, CDR2 FQNEAQ (reference sequence). This CDR3 has 16 residues. Trimming removed 3 bases from V and 0 bases from J; junction bases left unmatched: 0. Membership in each cohort depended on participant-reported clinical history. For recovered donors of Cohort 3, there were two negative PCRs, clearance, or symptom resolution. The chain employs TRBV7-9 and TRBJ1-6; TRBD1 agrees at 9 bases. Sequenced input: PBMCs or T cells enriched from blood (not recorded which). The sequence was collected from a man aged 55 to 70 who had recovered from COVID-19. In nucleotides, the CDR3 is TGTGCCAGCAGCTTGACAGGGGGCTCCTATAATTCACCCCTCCACTTT. Translated, it gives CASSLTGGSYNSPLHF.